One TCR beta chain is described in this entry. This record comes from a study of CD8+ T cells in alopecia areata. RNA was extracted and reverse transcribed into cDNA as the sequencing template. Here immunoSEQ multiplex PCR was the method, and the copy in TCRdb shows in-frame clones only, minus some. The table records 200,000 to 250,000 clones, roughly two thirds of them present only once. V lost 3 bases to trimming and J lost 2 bases, with 16 bases between them. The germline CDR1 and CDR2 sequences are GTSNPN and SVGIG (reference sequence). CDR3 length: 15 amino acids. The clonotype was recovered from a human donor with alopecia areata. The source material was CD4+ T cells sorted from blood, sampled at week 0. The genes are TRBV30 and TRBJ1-1; no firm D call. CDR3 coding DNA: TGTGCCTGGAGCGCAGATTTCGGGCTAAACACTGAAGCTTTCTTT. Translation: CAWSADFGLNTEAFF. Full variable domain (outside the CDR3, taken from reference TRBV30 and TRBJ1-1): SQTIHQWPATLVQPVGSPLSLECTVEGTSNPNLYWYRQAAGRGLQLLFYSVGIGQISSEVPQNLSASRPQDRQFILSSKKLLLSDSGFYLCAWSADFGLNTEAFFGQGTRLTVV.